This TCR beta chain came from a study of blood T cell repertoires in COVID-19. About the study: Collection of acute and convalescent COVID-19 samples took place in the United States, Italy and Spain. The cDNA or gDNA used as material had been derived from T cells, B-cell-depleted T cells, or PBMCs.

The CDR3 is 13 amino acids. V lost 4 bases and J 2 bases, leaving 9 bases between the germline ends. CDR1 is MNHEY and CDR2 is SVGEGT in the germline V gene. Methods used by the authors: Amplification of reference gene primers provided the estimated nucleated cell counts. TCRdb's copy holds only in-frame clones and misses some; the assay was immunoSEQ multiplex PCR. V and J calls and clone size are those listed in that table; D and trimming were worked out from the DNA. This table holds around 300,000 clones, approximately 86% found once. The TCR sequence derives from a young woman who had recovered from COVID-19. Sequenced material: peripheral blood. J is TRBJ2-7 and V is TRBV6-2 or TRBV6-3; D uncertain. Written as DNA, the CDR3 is TGTGCCAGCAGTTCCCAGGTCGCCTACGAGCAGTACTTC. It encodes CASSSQVAYEQYF.